The 8 T cell receptor beta chains presented below share a single source sample, sequenced in a study of PD-1 blockade in classical Hodgkin lymphoma. Method: immunoSEQ multiplex PCR; TCRdb's copy keeps in-frame clones and lacks some. Of fewer than 8,000 clones in the sample, about 74% are singletons; the top ten hold 42%. Time point meaning: cycle 4 day 1 (C4D1), after less than 7 weeks of nivolumab. All patients relapsed after autologous stem cell transplantation, and brentuximab vedotin exposure varied. The source material was peripheral blood mononuclear cells (PBMCs), sampled before the fourth cycle of nivolumab. These receptors were taken from a human donor with classical Hodgkin lymphoma.

This clone was seen more than once but under ten times. The chain employs TRBV9 and TRBJ2-6; 11 bases are a match to TRBD2. This CDR3 contains 20 residues. J lost 0 bases, V lost 4 bases, and 12 bases had no gene match. The germline gives CDR1 SGDLS, CDR2 YYNGEE. DNA of the CDR3: TGTGCCAGCAGCCCGCGTAGTGGGGGACTAGCGGCCTCTGGGGCCAACGTCCTGACTTTC. It translates to CASSPRSGGLAASGANVLTF. The full variable domain, completed using reference TRBV9 and TRBJ2-6, is DSGVTQTPKHLITATGQRVTLRCSPRSGDLSVYWYQQSLDQGLQFLIQYYNGEERAKGNILERFSAQQFPDLHSELNLSSLELGDSALYFCASSPRSGGLAASGANVLTFGAGSRLTVL.

The rearrangement uses TRBV4-3 and TRBJ2-2, with no clear D. This CDR3 has 13 residues. Trimming stripped 5 bases from V and 7 bases from J, with 11 bases between. CDR1 is LGHNA, CDR2 YSLEER, per germline. The CDR3 loop is CASSSGGIGELFF. CDR3 coding DNA: TGCGCCAGCAGCTCGGGTGGGATCGGGGAGCTGTTTTTT.

The chain employs TRBV1 and TRBJ1-2. TRBV1 is noted as a pseudogene. The CDR3 is 16 residues long. The CDR3 loop reads CTSSQVEGTFNYGYTF. CDR3 in DNA: TGCACCAGCAGCCAAGTCGAAGGGACCTTTAACTATGGCTACACCTTC.

V and J are TRBV28 and TRBJ1-2, with 7 bases identical to TRBD1. V trimming: 5 bases; J trimming: 5 bases; junction bases outside the gene matches: 8. CDR1 and CDR2 (germline): MDHEN, SYDVKM. The CDR3 has 14 residues. The CDR3 protein is CASSMRQGPYGYTF. In DNA, the CDR3 is TGTGCCAGCAGTATGAGACAGGGCCCTTATGGCTACACCTTC.

The V call is TRBV28, the J call TRBJ2-7; 7 bases line up with TRBD1. The CDR3 length is 14 residues. CDR1 and CDR2 from the germline V gene are MDHEN and SYDVKM. V was pared by 7 bases and J by 3 bases, with 9 bases of the junction left unmatched. CDR3 in amino acids: CASTTPGQHYEQYF. The CDR3 DNA follows: TGTGCCAGCACCACTCCGGGACAGCACTACGAGCAGTACTTC.

Of note for this clone: The identical CDR3 is also encoded by other nucleotide sequences in the sample. The chain joins TRBV7-2 to TRBJ2-1, with 8 bases identical to TRBD2. The germline V gene encodes CDR1 SGHTA and CDR2 FQGNSA. The V segment lost 1 base and the J segment 5 bases; nucleotides outside the gene matches: 7. CDR3 length: 16 amino acids. As DNA, the CDR3 is TGTGCCAGCAGCTTAGGAGCGGGAGTCACTCACAATGAGCAGTTCTTC. It yields the protein CASSLGAGVTHNEQFF.

This chain joins TRBV6-6 and TRBJ2-2; possible D gene TRBD1, 6 bases. The germline V gene encodes CDR1 MNHNY and CDR2 SVGAGI (reference sequence). V gave up 6 bases and J gave up 5 bases, with 7 bases separating them. The CDR3 spans 12 residues. CDR3 nucleotide sequence: TGTGCCAGCAGAACAGGGACCGGGGAGCTGTTTTTT. It is translated as CASRTGTGELFF.

J is TRBJ2-1 and V is TRBV7-9; the D gene is possibly TRBD1 (5 bases). The CDR3 is 13 amino acids. Germline lookup yields CDR1 SEHNR and CDR2 FQNEAQ (reference sequence). Trimming removed 5 bases at V and 4 bases at J, with 9 bases between. The CDR3 bases are TGTGCCAGCAGCCCAAGACAGTACAATGAGCAGTTCTTC. This encodes CASSPRQYNEQFF.